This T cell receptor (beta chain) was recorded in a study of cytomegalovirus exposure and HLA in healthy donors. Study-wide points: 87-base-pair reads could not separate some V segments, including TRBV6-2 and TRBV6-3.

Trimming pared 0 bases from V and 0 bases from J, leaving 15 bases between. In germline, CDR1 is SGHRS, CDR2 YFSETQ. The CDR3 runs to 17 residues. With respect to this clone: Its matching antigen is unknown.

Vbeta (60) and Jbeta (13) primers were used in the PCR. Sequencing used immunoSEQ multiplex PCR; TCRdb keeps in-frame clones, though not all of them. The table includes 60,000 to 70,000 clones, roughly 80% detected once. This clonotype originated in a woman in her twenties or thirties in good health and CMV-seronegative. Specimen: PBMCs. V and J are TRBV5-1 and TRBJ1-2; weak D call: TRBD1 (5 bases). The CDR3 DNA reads TGCGCCAGCAGCTTGGTAACGGGCAGGGTTACTAACTATGGCTACACCTTC. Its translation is CASSLVTGRVTNYGYTF.